One and the same sample provided the 27 T cell receptor beta chains below, sequenced in a study of T-cell memory formation after mild COVID-19. TCRdb itself ran the 5' RACE reads through MiXCR, one entry per CDR3 protein. Of 380,000 or so distinct CDR3 sequences in the sample, 13% to 15% were seen once. Sequencing used PBMCs or a T cell subset sorted from them (not recorded which). These receptor sequences come from a man between 18 and 35 years old who had mild COVID-19 (a few samples of this study predate the infection). Cell type and time point are not known.

This clonotype was observed a handful of times. J is TRBJ2-7 and V is TRBV12-3 or TRBV12-4; the D gene is possibly TRBD2 (6 bases). The V end was cut by 6 bases, the J end by 7 bases, with 16 bases between. The CDR3 extends over 13 amino acids. In DNA, the CDR3 is TGTGCCAGCAGCCGCAATGGGCGGGGTGAGCAGTACGTC. This sequence encodes CASSRNGRGEQYV.

The gene calls are TRBV7-8 and TRBJ1-1; D not resolved. V was clipped by 1 base and J by 0 bases, with 6 bases between them. Germline V CDR1 and CDR2: SGHVS, FQNEAQ. The CDR3 length is 14 residues. The CDR3 reads CASSLENLNTEAFF. The CDR3 DNA reads as TGTGCCAGCAGCTTAGAAAACTTGAACACTGAAGCTTTCTTT.

J is TRBJ2-7 and V is TRBV4-3; D is unclear. CDR1 is LGHNA, CDR2 YSLEER, per germline. V was trimmed by 0 bases and J by 0 bases, leaving 6 bases between them. The CDR3 runs to 14 residues. The CDR3 DNA sequence: TGCGCCAGCAGCCAAGAGTTGGTCTCCTACGAGCAGTACTTC. Protein: CASSQELVSYEQYF.

This clonotype was seen a handful of times. The rearrangement joins TRBV7-2 to TRBJ2-2; the D call may be TRBD1 or TRBD2 (6 bases each). CDR3 length: 14 amino acids. Germline V lookup: CDR1 SGHTA, CDR2 FQGNSA. V was pared by 3 bases and J by 8 bases, with 13 bases between. CDR3: CASSFERGRGELFF. DNA of the CDR3: TGTGCCAGCAGCTTTGAACGGGGGCGAGGGGAGCTGTTTTTT. Full variable domain (remainder filled in from reference TRBV7-2 and TRBJ2-2): GAGVSQSPSNKVTEKGKDVELRCDPISGHTALYWYRQSLGQGLEFLIYFQGNSAPDKSGLPSDRFSAERTGGSVSTLTIQRTQQEDSAVYLCASSFERGRGELFFGEGSRLTVL.

The rearrangement uses TRBV7-3 and TRBJ1-1; no reliable D call. This CDR3 comprises 14 residues. Germline V gene sequence: CDR1 SGHTA, CDR2 FQGTGA. The V and J ends lost 5 bases and 5 bases respectively, with 15 bases between them. CDR3 sequence (DNA): TGTGCCAGCAGCCTAAGTGCGGGAGGGACTGAAGCTTTCTTT. Its translation: CASSLSAGGTEAFF.

The chain uses TRBV10-3 and TRBJ2-3; D is unresolved. V dropped 3 bases and J dropped 3 bases, with 4 bases sitting between them. The CDR3 has 12 amino acids. Germline-derived CDR1 and CDR2 are ENHRY and SYGVKD. In nucleotides, the CDR3 is TGTGCCATCAGTGAAGGGACAGATACGCAGTATTTT. Translated, it gives CAISEGTDTQYF.

This clonotype has a handful of counts. The V gene is TRBV6-2 or TRBV6-3, the J gene TRBJ2-7; D might be TRBD1 (6 bases). Germline lookup yields CDR1 MNHEY and CDR2 SVGEGT. V was cut by 2 bases and J by 3 bases, with 14 bases left in between. The CDR3 consists of 15 residues. The CDR3: CASSYVPGQIYEQYV. The CDR3 coding sequence is TGTGCCAGCAGTTACGTTCCAGGACAGATCTACGAGCAGTACGTC.

Many counts were recorded for this clonotype. The V call is TRBV11-2, the J call TRBJ2-3, with 10 bases matching TRBD2. J was trimmed by 5 bases and V by 5 bases; bases with no gene match: 4. CDR3 size: 14 residues. Germline CDR1 reads SGHAT; CDR2 reads FQNNGV. CDR3 sequence (DNA): TGTGCCAGCAGCCCGAGCGGGGGGGGAGATACGCAGTATTTT. It yields the protein CASSPSGGGDTQYF.

The chain employs TRBV5-6 and TRBJ2-5; D not resolved. V shed 4 bases and J shed 3 bases, with 10 bases lying between them. CDR1 and CDR2 from the germline V gene are SGHDT and YYEEEE. This CDR3 region has 13 residues. CDR3 DNA sequence: TGTGCCAGCAGCCACCTGGTGAAAGAGACCCAGTACTTC. Translated, it gives CASSHLVKETQYF. Variable domain in full (rest from reference TRBV5-6 and TRBJ2-5): DAGVTQSPTHLIKTRGQQVTLRCSPKSGHDTVSWYQQALGQGPQFIFQYYEEEERQRGNFPDRFSGHQFPNYSSELNVNALLLGDSALYLCASSHLVKETQYFGPGTRLLVL.

The rearrangement joins TRBV6-6 to TRBJ2-2, with TRBD2 identical over 7 bases. CDR3 length: 15 amino acids. V was clipped by 1 base and J by 6 bases; unmatched bases: 5. CDR1 is MNHNY, CDR2 SVGAGI, per germline (reference sequence). DNA for the CDR3: TGTGCCAGCAGTTACTTCGGGGGAGGGGCCGGGGAGCTGTTTTTT. Translated: CASSYFGGGAGELFF.

This clonotype appeared a few times. V usage is TRBV29-1 and J usage is TRBJ2-1; D is uncertain. Trimming shortened V by 2 bases and J by 3 bases, and 8 bases separated the two germline ends. The CDR3 has 13 amino acids. From germline, CDR1 is SQVTM and CDR2 ANQGSEA. CDR3 protein: CSVESSNYNEQFF. The CDR3 DNA follows: TGCAGCGTTGAATCCAGCAACTACAATGAGCAGTTCTTC.

The chain has TRBV6-5 and TRBJ2-2; 7 nucleotides match TRBD1. Germline loops: CDR1 MNHEY, CDR2 SVGAGI. V dropped 0 bases and J dropped 4; count of bases not matched to a gene: 5. The CDR3 is 16 amino acids. CDR3 DNA sequence: TGTGCCAGCAGTTACTCGATGGCAGGGGGCACCGGGGAGCTGTTTTTT. Its protein product is CASSYSMAGGTGELFF.

This clonotype was seen repeatedly, ten times or more. The chain recombines TRBV6-5 with TRBJ2-3; TRBD2 aligns across 14 bases. V dropped 5 bases and J dropped 0; count of bases not matched to a gene: 10. Germline CDR1 is MNHEY and CDR2 is SVGAGI. The CDR3 has 19 amino acids. The CDR3 region is CASSPPGLAGARSTDTQYF. The CDR3 region has the DNA TGTGCCAGCAGTCCACCGGGACTAGCGGGGGCTAGGAGCACAGATACGCAGTATTTT.

This clonotype was counted a few times. The V call is TRBV6-2 or TRBV6-3, the J call TRBJ2-7; a weak D match, TRBD2 (7 bases). The CDR3 totals 18 residues. The V end lost 2 bases, the J end lost 1 base, and 21 bases lay between the germline ends. Germline lookup yields CDR1 MNHEY and CDR2 SVGEGT. The CDR3 sequence is CASSYGGLGGLGSYEQYV. The DNA for the CDR3 is TGTGCCAGCAGTTACGGAGGACTAGGGGGTCTCGGGTCCTACGAGCAGTACGTC.

In this sample, this clonotype turned up a few times. The rearrangement links TRBV6-2 or TRBV6-3 to TRBJ1-2, with a tentative D call TRBD1 (6 bases). The V gene lost 4 bases and the J gene lost 4 bases, with 19 bases spanning the gap. Per germline, CDR1 MNHEY and CDR2 SVGEGT. The CDR3 consists of 16 residues. The CDR3 sequence: CASSSVLVRGFYGYTF. CDR3 in DNA: TGTGCCAGCAGTTCAGTCCTGGTCAGGGGATTCTATGGCTACACCTTC.

The V gene is TRBV4-1, the J gene TRBJ2-3; D remains ambiguous. This CDR3 spans 13 amino acids. CDR1 and CDR2 (germline): MGHRA, YSYEKL. Trimming removed 1 base at V and 10 bases at J, with 12 bases between. CDR3 nucleotide sequence: TGCGCCAGCAGCCAAGTGCCCGGTGGTGCGCAGTATTTT. Translation: CASSQVPGGAQYF.

The sample holds a few counts of this clonotype. The rearrangement links TRBV7-9 to TRBJ2-2; tentative D call: TRBD1 (5 bases). The germline V gene has CDR1 SEHNR and CDR2 FQNEAQ (reference sequence). V lost 6 bases to trimming and J lost 0 bases, with 11 bases between them. This CDR3 comprises 15 residues. The CDR3 is CASSVGQANTGELFF. DNA for the CDR3: TGTGCCAGCAGTGTAGGACAAGCGAACACCGGGGAGCTGTTTTTT.

This clonotype was counted only a few times. This chain links TRBV4-1 with TRBJ2-2, with TRBD2 matching 8 bases. V lost 3 bases, J lost 4 bases, and 10 bases stayed unmatched. The germline V gene encodes CDR1 MGHRA and CDR2 YSYEKL. The CDR3 has 17 residues. The DNA of the CDR3 is TGCGCCAGCAGCCACTCCTTGACTAGCGAGGTCACCGGGGAGCTGTTTTTT. Amino acids: CASSHSLTSEVTGELFF.

There are a few counts of this clonotype. CDR3 in amino acids: CASSYTAGGFYNSPLHF. For the CDR3, the DNA is TGTGCCAGCAGTTACACCGCAGGAGGATTCTATAATTCACCCCTCCACTTT. This chain connects TRBV6-5 to TRBJ1-6; unclear D gene. Germline-derived CDR1 and CDR2 are MNHEY and SVGAGI. Between the trimmed V and J ends, which lost 2 bases and 3 bases, there was a span of 14 bases. This CDR3 region has 17 residues.

The gene calls are TRBV5-1 and TRBJ2-3; D gene ambiguous. CDR3 length equals 14 residues. CDR1 SGHRS and CDR2 YFSETQ come from the germline V gene. Trimming pared 1 base from V and 1 base from J, leaving 7 bases between. In DNA form, the CDR3 reads TGCGCCAGCAGCTTGCTCACAGGCACAGATACGCAGTATTTT. This translates into CASSLLTGTDTQYF.

The chain carries TRBV4-1 and TRBJ2-1; TRBD2 agrees at 14 bases. This CDR3 contains 15 residues. CDR1 is MGHRA and CDR2 is YSYEKL in the germline V gene. The V segment lost 1 base and the J segment 7 bases; nucleotides outside the gene matches: 0. CDR3: CASSQGTSGGNEQFF. In DNA form, the CDR3 reads TGCGCCAGCAGCCAAGGGACTAGCGGGGGGAATGAGCAGTTCTTC.

This clonotype was detected only a few times. The V and J genes are TRBV12-3 or TRBV12-4 and TRBJ2-1, with 7 bases fitting TRBD2. V dropped 0 bases and J dropped 7; count of bases not matched to a gene: 6. This CDR3 contains 15 residues. CDR3 in DNA: TGTGCCAGCAGTTTAGCGGGGGGGTTTATGAATGAGCAGTTCTTC. Encoded protein: CASSLAGGFMNEQFF.

V gene TRBV5-1 combines with J gene TRBJ1-2; 7 bases agree with TRBD1. Germline V gene sequence: CDR1 SGHRS, CDR2 YFSETQ. V dropped 4 bases and J dropped 7; count of bases not matched to a gene: 7. This CDR3 is 13 amino acids long. The DNA of the CDR3 is TGCGCCAGCAGCGCGGGACAGCCCGGTGGCTACACCTTC. Its protein is CASSAGQPGGYTF.

This chain links TRBV15 with TRBJ2-1; D may be TRBD2 (5 bases). This CDR3 contains 13 residues. Germline-derived CDR1 and CDR2 are LNHNV and YYDKDF (reference sequence). Trimming left V 6 bases short and J 8 bases short, with 14 bases between. CDR3: CATSMGSRDEQFF. The DNA of the CDR3 is TGTGCCACCAGTATGGGGTCGCGGGATGAGCAGTTCTTC.

V gene TRBV11-2 combines with J gene TRBJ1-6; TRBD1 matches 7 bases. The CDR3 loop spans 15 amino acids. CDR1 is SGHAT and CDR2 is FQNNGV in the germline V gene. The V gene end was trimmed by 1 base and the J gene end by 10 bases; junction bases not matched to a gene: 7. The CDR3 is CASSLGRARGSPLHF. DNA of the CDR3: TGTGCCAGCAGCTTAGGAAGGGCCAGGGGGTCACCCCTCCACTTT.

CDR3 nucleotide sequence: TGTGCCAGCAGCGATCAGGGTAACACCGGGGAGCTGTTTTTT. Its protein is CASSDQGNTGELFF. The chain employs TRBV7-9 and TRBJ2-2, with D perhaps matching TRBD1 (5 bases). The germline V gene has CDR1 SEHNR and CDR2 FQNEAQ (reference sequence). Trimming removed 5 bases from V and 2 bases from J, with 9 bases in between. The CDR3 contains 14 residues.

This clonotype has ten or more counts. The V and J genes are TRBV18 and TRBJ2-5; D gene unclear. Trimming left V 1 base short and J 3 bases short, with 6 bases between. From germline, CDR1 is KGHSH and CDR2 LQKENI. The CDR3 runs 13 residues. CDR3 amino acids: CASSPRREETQYF. CDR3 DNA sequence: TGTGCCAGCTCACCACGAAGGGAAGAGACCCAGTACTTC.